This TCR beta chain comes out of a study of T cell changes during pregnancy in multiple sclerosis. CDR3 length: 13 residues. Germline V gene data show CDR1 as MDHEN and CDR2 as SYDVKM. V lost 5 bases and J lost 12; bases outside the gene matches: 6. Here immunoSEQ multiplex PCR was the method, and the copy in TCRdb shows in-frame clones only, minus some. The sample has about 64,000 clones; 90% are singletons. This TCR was recovered from a female donor in good health, enrolled as a control in a pregnancy study. The sequenced sample was peripheral blood, obtained in the second trimester of pregnancy. The rearrangement joins TRBV28 to TRBJ2-7; 14 nucleotides match TRBD2. The CDR3 loop is CASSPGLAGVRYF. The CDR3 DNA sequence: TGTGCCAGCAGTCCGGGACTAGCGGGAGTTAGGTACTTC.